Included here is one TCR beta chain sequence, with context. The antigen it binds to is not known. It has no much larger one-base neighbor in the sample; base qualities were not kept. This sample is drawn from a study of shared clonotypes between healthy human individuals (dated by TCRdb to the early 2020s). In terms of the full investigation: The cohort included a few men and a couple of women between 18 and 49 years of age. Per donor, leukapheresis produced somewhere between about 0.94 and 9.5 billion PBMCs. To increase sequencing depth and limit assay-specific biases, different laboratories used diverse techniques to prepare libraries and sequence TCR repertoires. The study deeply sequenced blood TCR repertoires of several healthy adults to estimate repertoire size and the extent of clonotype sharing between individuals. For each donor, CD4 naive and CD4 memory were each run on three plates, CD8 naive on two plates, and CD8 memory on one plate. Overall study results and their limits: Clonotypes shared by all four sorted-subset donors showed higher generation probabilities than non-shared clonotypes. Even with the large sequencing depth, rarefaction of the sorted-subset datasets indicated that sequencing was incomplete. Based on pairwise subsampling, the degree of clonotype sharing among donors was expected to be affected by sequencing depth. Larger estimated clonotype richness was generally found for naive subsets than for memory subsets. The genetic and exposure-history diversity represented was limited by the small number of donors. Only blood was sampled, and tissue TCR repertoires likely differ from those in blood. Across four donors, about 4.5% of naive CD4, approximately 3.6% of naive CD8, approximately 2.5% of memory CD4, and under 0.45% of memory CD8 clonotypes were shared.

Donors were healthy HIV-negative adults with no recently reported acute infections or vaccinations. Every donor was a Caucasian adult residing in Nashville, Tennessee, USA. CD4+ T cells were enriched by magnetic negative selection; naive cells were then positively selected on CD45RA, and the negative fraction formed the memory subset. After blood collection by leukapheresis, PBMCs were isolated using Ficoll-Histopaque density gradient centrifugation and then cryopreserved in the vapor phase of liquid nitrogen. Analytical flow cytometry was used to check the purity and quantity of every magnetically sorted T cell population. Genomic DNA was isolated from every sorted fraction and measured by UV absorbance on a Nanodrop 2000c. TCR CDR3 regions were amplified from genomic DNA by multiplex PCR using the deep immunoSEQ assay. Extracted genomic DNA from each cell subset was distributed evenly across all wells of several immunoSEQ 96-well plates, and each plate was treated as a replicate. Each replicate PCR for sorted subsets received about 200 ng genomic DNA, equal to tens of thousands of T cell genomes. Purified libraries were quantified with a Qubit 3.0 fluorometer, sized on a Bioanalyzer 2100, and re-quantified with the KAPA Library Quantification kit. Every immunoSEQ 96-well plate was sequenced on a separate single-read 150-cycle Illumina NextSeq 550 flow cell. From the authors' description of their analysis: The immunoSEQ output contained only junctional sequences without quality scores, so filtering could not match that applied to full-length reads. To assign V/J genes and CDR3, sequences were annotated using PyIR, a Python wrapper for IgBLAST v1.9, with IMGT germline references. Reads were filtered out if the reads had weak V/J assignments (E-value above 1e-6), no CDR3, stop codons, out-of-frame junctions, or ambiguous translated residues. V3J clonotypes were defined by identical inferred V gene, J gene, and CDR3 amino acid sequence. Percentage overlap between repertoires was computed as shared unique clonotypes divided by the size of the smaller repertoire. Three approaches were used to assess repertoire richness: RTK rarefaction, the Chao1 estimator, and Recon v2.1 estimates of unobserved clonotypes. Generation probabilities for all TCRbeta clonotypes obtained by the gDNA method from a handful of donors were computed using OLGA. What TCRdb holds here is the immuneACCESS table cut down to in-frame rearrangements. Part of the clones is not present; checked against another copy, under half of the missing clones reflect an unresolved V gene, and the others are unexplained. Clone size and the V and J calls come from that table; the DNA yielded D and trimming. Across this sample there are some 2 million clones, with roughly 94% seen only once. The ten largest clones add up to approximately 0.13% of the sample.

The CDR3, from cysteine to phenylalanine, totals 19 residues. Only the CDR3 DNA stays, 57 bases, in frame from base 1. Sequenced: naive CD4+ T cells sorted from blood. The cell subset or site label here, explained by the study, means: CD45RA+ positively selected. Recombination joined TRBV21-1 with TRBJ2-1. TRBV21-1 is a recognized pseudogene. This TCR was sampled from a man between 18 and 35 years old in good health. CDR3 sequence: CASSTSEVRGRSHYNEQFF. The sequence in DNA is TGTGCCAGCAGCACATCAGAAGTTAGGGGACGGAGTCATTACAATGAGCAGTTCTTC.